This T cell receptor (beta chain) was recorded in a study of identifying expanded T cells in peripheral blood. The protocol was immunoSEQ multiplex PCR, while the TCRdb copy is restricted to in-frame clones and leaves out a portion. Among tens of thousands of clones listed, over 80% were seen once. The ends were cut back, 4 bases at V and 3 bases at J, with 9 bases in the middle. CDR3 size: 13 residues. Germline V gene sequence: CDR1 MDHEN, CDR2 SYDVKM. The clonotype comes from a person aged 18-70 years in good health. The chain joins TRBV28 to TRBJ1-1; D is undetermined. The sequenced sample consisted of blood. Here the CDR3 reads CASSSLGDTEAFF. CDR3 coding DNA: TGTGCCAGCAGTTCCCTGGGCGACACTGAAGCTTTCTTT.